This T cell receptor beta chain derives from a study of neoadjuvant nivolumab and ipilimumab in lung cancer. There are 14 residues in the CDR3. Between the trimmed V and J ends, which lost 0 bases and 8 bases, there was a span of 11 bases. Germline V gene lookup returns CDR1 GTSNPN and CDR2 SVGIG (reference sequence). Sequencing used immunoSEQ multiplex PCR; TCRdb keeps in-frame clones, though not all of them. The sample records several thousand clones, approximately 87% being singletons. The specimen was tumor tissue, collected after neoadjuvant nivolumab, alone or with ipilimumab, at or shortly before surgery. The chain links TRBV30 to TRBJ1-6; D not resolved. This TCR was sampled from an adult with non-small cell lung cancer. This CDR3 reads CAWSVEGWDSPLHF. CDR3 bases: TGTGCCTGGAGTGTTGAGGGTTGGGATTCACCCCTCCACTTT.